These 9 T cell receptor beta chains came from one sample sequenced in a study of glioma-infiltrating T cells after dendritic cell vaccination (dated by TCRdb to the mid-2010s). Preparation of the library involved the immunoSEQ multiplex PCR assay. TCRdb provides this immuneACCESS table in a form limited to in-frame rearrangements. Some clones are lacking; in checked studies, under half of them reflect an unresolved V gene, and why the rest are absent is not known. This sample comprises about 95,000 clones, 85% to 90% of them detected only once. The ten largest account for about 3.2% of the sample. The specimen was blood, collected before dendritic cell vaccination. These receptors all come from a human donor with glioblastoma.

V gene TRBV25-1 combines with J gene TRBJ2-7; the D gene is possibly TRBD1 (6 bases). CDR3 length equals 14 residues. Deletions cut 4 bases from V and 9 bases from J, with 19 bases between. From germline, CDR1 is MGHDK and CDR2 SYGVNS. CDR3 residues: CASSVPGTLVGQYF. The CDR3 DNA reads as TGTGCCAGCAGTGTGCCCGGGACATTGGTCGGGCAGTACTTC.

This clone was detected only once. The chain joins TRBV9 to TRBJ1-1, with 8 bases aligning to TRBD1. The CDR3 spans 15 residues. Germline CDR1 reads SGDLS; CDR2 reads YYNGEE. The V gene end was trimmed by 2 bases and the J gene end by 1 base; junction bases not matched to a gene: 4. The CDR3 loop reads CASSVGQGGNTEAFF. The DNA of the CDR3 is TGTGCCAGCAGCGTTGGACAGGGAGGGAACACTGAAGCTTTCTTT.

This sequence joins TRBV7-9 and TRBJ2-7, with D maybe TRBD2 (6 bases). V was cut by 5 bases and J by 2 bases, with 13 bases left in between. The CDR3 totals 14 residues. Germline loops: CDR1 SEHNR, CDR2 FQNEAQ (reference sequence). CDR3 region: CASSHGGLTYEQYF. The CDR3 DNA sequence: TGTGCCAGCAGCCATGGGGGGTTAACCTACGAGCAGTACTTC.

The chain couples TRBV15 to TRBJ2-3; 16 nucleotides align to TRBD2. The CDR3 extends over 18 amino acids. J lost 5 bases, V lost 0 bases, and 5 bases had no gene match. Germline-derived CDR1 and CDR2 are LNHNV and YYDKDF (reference sequence). The chain's CDR3 is CATSRDVGTSGREDTQYF. The CDR3, as DNA: TGTGCCACCAGCAGAGATGTGGGGACTAGCGGGAGGGAAGATACGCAGTATTTT.

About this clone itself: This sample includes further DNA sequences coding for the same CDR3. This chain links TRBV30 with TRBJ1-4; D unresolved. Per germline, CDR1 GTSNPN and CDR2 SVGIG (reference sequence). CDR3 length: 14 residues. V gave up 0 bases and J gave up 7 bases, with 12 bases separating them. The DNA of the CDR3 is TGTGCCTGGAGTGTGCCTGGCAGGCTTGAAAAACTGTTTTTT. It translates to CAWSVPGRLEKLFF.

The chain joins TRBV28 to TRBJ2-2; perhaps TRBD1 as D (6 bases). The germline V gene has CDR1 MDHEN and CDR2 SYDVKM. Trimming shortened V by 6 bases and J by 13 bases, and 12 bases separated the two germline ends. CDR3 length: 11 residues. The CDR3 nucleotides read TGTGCCAGCAGCATCCGGGACATGCTGTTTTTT. It yields the protein CASSIRDMLFF.

This chain uses TRBV5-1 with TRBJ1-3; D is unclear. The length of the CDR3 is 14 residues. With 3 bases removed from V and 0 bases from J, the gap between germline ends came to 7 bases. From germline, CDR1 is SGHRS and CDR2 YFSETQ. CDR3 in amino acids: CASSSPSSGNTIYF. The CDR3 DNA sequence: TGCGCCAGCAGCTCTCCGAGCTCTGGAAACACCATATATTTT.

The chain couples TRBV5-6 to TRBJ2-5, with D perhaps matching TRBD1 (6 bases). CDR1 is SGHDT, CDR2 YYEEEE, per germline. The CDR3 has 15 amino acids. The V gene lost 0 bases and the J gene lost 5 bases, with 14 bases spanning the gap. In DNA form, the CDR3 reads TGTGCCAGCAGCTTGGTCCAGGGGTGGGGGGAGACCCAGTACTTC. It codes for CASSLVQGWGETQYF.

The chain is built from TRBV28 and TRBJ2-7; 7 bases fit TRBD2. Germline loops: CDR1 MDHEN, CDR2 SYDVKM. Unmatched junction bases numbered 3, after V lost 7 bases and J lost 0 bases. The CDR3 has 13 residues. The CDR3 spells CASTWGGSYEQYF. The DNA for the CDR3 is TGTGCCAGCACCTGGGGGGGCTCCTACGAGCAGTACTTC.